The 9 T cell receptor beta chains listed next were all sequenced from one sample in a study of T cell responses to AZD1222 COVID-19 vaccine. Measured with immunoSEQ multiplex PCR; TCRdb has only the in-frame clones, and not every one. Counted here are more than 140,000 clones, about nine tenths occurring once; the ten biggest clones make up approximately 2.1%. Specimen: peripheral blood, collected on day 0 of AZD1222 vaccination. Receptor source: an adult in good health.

The CDR3: CASSAGTSVSYEQYF. DNA of the CDR3: TGTGCCAGCAGCGCAGGGACTAGCGTCTCCTACGAGCAGTACTTC. This chain uses TRBV11-2 with TRBJ2-7; 10 nucleotides line up with TRBD2. The CDR3 sequence is 15 residues long. CDR1 is SGHAT and CDR2 is FQNNGV in the germline V gene. The V and J ends lost 5 bases and 0 bases, in that order; junction bases with no gene match: 4. Variable domain in full (rest from reference TRBV11-2 and TRBJ2-7): EAGVAQSPRYKIIEKRQSVAFWCNPISGHATLYWYQQILGQGPKLLIQFQNNGVVDDSQLPKDRFSAERLKGVDSTLKIQPAKLEDSAVYLCASSAGTSVSYEQYFGPGTRLTVT.

This CDR3 is CASSFPGTGPSLHF. The CDR3 DNA is TGTGCCAGCAGTTTCCCCGGGACAGGGCCATCCCTCCACTTT. The genes are TRBV28 and TRBJ1-6; 9 nucleotides match TRBD1. V lost 3 bases to trimming and J lost 14 bases; unmatched junction nucleotides: 8. Germline CDR1 is MDHEN and CDR2 is SYDVKM. This CDR3 has 14 amino acids.

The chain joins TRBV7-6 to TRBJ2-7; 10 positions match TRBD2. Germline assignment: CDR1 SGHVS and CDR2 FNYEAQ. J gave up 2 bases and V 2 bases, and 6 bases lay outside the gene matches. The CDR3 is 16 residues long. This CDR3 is CASSLNIGTSAYEQYF. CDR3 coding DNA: TGTGCCAGCAGCTTAAATATTGGGACTAGCGCCTACGAGCAGTACTTC. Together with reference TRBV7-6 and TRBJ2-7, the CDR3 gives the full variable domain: GAGVSQSPRYKVTKRGQDVALRCDPISGHVSLYWYRQALGQGPEFLTYFNYEAQQDKSGLPNDRFSAERPEGSISTLTIQRTEQRDSAMYRCASSLNIGTSAYEQYFGPGTRLTVT.

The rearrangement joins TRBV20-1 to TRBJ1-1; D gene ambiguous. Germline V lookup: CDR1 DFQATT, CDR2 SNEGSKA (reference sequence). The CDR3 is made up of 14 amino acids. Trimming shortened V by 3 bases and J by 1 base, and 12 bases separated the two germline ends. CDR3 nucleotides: TGCAGTGCTAGTCGGTGGACCACGAACACTGAAGCTTTCTTT. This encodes CSASRWTTNTEAFF.

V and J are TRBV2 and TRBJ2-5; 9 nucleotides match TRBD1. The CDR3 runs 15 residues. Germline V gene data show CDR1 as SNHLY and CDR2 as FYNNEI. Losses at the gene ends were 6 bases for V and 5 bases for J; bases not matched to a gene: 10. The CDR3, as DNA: TGTGCCAGCAGCTTAGGACAGGGGAGTGTGGAGACCCAGTACTTC. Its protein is CASSLGQGSVETQYF.

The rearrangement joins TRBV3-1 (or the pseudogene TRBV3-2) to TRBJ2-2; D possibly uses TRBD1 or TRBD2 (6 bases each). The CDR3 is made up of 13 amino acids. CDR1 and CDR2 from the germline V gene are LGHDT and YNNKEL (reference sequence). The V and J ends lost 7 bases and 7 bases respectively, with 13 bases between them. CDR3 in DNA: TGTGCCAGCACCCCGGGGGCGGTCGGGGAGCTGTTTTTT. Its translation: CASTPGAVGELFF.

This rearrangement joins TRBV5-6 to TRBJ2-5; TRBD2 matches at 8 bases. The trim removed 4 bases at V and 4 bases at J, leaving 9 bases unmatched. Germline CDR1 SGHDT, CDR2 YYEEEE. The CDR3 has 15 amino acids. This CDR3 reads CASSRGAAGGETQYF. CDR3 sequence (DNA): TGTGCCAGCAGCCGTGGGGCGGCGGGAGGAGAGACCCAGTACTTC.

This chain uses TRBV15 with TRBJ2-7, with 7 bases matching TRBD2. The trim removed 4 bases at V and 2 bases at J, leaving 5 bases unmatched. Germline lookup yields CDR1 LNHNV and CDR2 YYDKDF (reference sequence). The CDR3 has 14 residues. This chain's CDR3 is CATSIAGTTYEQYF. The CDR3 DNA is TGTGCCACCAGCATAGCCGGGACTACCTACGAGCAGTACTTC. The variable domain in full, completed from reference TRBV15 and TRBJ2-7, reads DAMVIQNPRYQVTQFGKPVTLSCSQTLNHNVMYWYQQKSSQAPKLLFHYYDKDFNNEADTPDNFQSRRPNTSFCFLDIRSPGLGDTAMYLCATSIAGTTYEQYFGPGTRLTVT.

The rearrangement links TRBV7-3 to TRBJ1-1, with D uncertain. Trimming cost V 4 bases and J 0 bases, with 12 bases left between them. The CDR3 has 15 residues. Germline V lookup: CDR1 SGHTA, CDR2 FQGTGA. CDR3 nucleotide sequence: TGTGCCAGCAGCTCGCGACCAGGTATGAACACTGAAGCTTTCTTT. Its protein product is CASSSRPGMNTEAFF.